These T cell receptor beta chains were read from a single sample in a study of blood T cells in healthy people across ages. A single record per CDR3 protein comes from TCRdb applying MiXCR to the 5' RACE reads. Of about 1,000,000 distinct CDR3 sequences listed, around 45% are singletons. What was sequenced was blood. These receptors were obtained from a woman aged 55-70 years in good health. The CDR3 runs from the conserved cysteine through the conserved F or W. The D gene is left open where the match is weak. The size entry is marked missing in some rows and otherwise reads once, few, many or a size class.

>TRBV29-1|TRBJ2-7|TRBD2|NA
TGCAGCGTGCCATCTAGCGGGAGCAACGAGCAGTACTTC
CSVPSSGSNEQYF
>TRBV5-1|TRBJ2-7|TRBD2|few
TGCGCCAGCAGCTTGGAGGGCGGGAGCATCCACGAGCAGTACTTC
CASSLEGGSIHEQYF
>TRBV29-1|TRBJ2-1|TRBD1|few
TGCAGCGTTGATCCGGGACAGCCCAATGAGCAGTTCTTC
CSVDPGQPNEQFF
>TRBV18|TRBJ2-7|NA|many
TGTGCCAGCACGCCACAGTTCCAGAAGGAAGACGAGCAGTACTTC
CASTPQFQKEDEQYF
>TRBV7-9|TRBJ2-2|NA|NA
TGTGCCAGCAGCAAAATGGGGGCCCAGGTCACCGGGGAGCTGTTTTTT
CASSKMGAQVTGELFF
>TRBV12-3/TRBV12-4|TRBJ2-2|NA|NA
TGTGCCAGCTCTGAGAGGGGTCCCCCCGGGGAGCTGTTTTTT
CASSERGPPGELFF
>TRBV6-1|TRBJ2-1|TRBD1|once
TGTGCCAGCAGACGACGACAGGGGCATATTTCCTACAATGAGCAGTTCTTC
CASRRRQGHISYNEQFF
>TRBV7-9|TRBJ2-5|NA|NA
TGTACCAGCAGCTTAAAGGTGGGATCCCCAGAGACCCAGTACTTC
CTSSLKVGSPETQYF
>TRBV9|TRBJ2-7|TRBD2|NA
TGTGCCAGCAGCGTGGCTAGCGGGGGCTACGAGCAGTACTTC
CASSVASGGYEQYF
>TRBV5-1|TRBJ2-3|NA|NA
TGCGCCAACACCCTACAAGATACGCAGTATTTT
CANTLQDTQYF
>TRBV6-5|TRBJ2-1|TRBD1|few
TGTGCCAGCAGTTACTCGAAACGACAGGGGGGAGTCTCCTACAATGAGCAGTTCTTC
CASSYSKRQGGVSYNEQFF
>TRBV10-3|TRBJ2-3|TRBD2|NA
TGTGCCATCAATCTCAGCGGGGGCACAGATACGCAGTATTTT
CAINLSGGTDTQYF
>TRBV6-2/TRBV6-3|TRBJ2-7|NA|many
TGTGCCAGCGGGCAGGGGTCTTACGAGCAGTACTTC
CASGQGSYEQYF
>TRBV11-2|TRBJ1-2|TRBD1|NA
TGTGCCAGCAGCTACGGGGGACAGGGATTCTATGGCTACACCTTC
CASSYGGQGFYGYTF
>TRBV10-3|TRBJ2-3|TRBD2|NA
TGTGCCATCAGTGAGTTGGGACTAGCGTCCGAAGATACGCAGTATTTT
CAISELGLASEDTQYF